This T cell receptor (beta chain) was recorded in a study of pediatric ulcerative colitis. One to two pinch biopsies were taken from the rectum during colonoscopy. Ulcerative colitis patients received no immunosuppressive medication before the diagnostic colonoscopy. The length of the CDR3 is 16 residues. Germline V CDR1 and CDR2: SGHRS, YFSETQ. V was clipped by 2 bases and J by 5 bases, with 16 bases between them. Method: immunoSEQ multiplex PCR; TCRdb's copy keeps in-frame clones and lacks some. The table has roughly 25,000 clones, 55% to 75% seen once. The sequenced material came from gut tissue. The rearrangement uses TRBV5-1 and TRBJ2-2; D might be TRBD2 (6 bases). This clonotype was sampled from a boy aged 5-17 years with severe ulcerative colitis. The DNA for the CDR3 is TGCGCCAGCAGCTTAAACCCCGGGAGCGGGACCGGGGAGCTGTTTTTT. Translation gives CASSLNPGSGTGELFF.